This TCR beta chain is from a study of shared clonotypes between healthy human individuals. Original data processing: ImmunoSEQ junction-only sequences lacked quality scores, so their filtering differed. Measured with immunoSEQ multiplex PCR; TCRdb has only the in-frame clones, and not every one. The D gene and trimming were derived from the DNA, and the V and J assignments and clone size from that table. Of about a million clones in the sample, roughly 77% were seen once. General study results and limits: Some naive CD4 clonotypes, 4% to 6%, turned up in common across a handful of donors. Clonotypes not shared had lower generation probabilities than those common to all four donors.

Germline lookup yields CDR1 MDHEN and CDR2 SYDVKM. V was pared by 3 bases and J by 3 bases, with 3 bases of the junction left unmatched. There are 14 residues in the CDR3. A remark on this clone: Its antigen is as yet unknown. The sample carries other DNA sequences with the same CDR3.

Sequences were obtained from memory CD4+ T cells from PBMCs. Subset: CD45RA-negative fraction. V gene TRBV28 combines with J gene TRBJ2-7; TRBD1 matches at 9 bases. This clonotype was sampled from a young man in good health. Some clones in this sample may be carry-over from other donors' samples. CDR3 in DNA: TGTGCCAGCAGTTTGGGGGGACAGGGCTACGAGCAGTACTTC. It yields the protein CASSLGGQGYEQYF.